These 11 T cell receptor beta chains were all obtained from the same sample, sequenced in a study of type 1 and type 2 diabetes patients. The PCR template was genomic DNA. Multiplex PCR with 30 forward and 13 reverse primers amplified the TCR beta CDR3. TCRdb processed the multiplex PCR reads anew with MiXCR; each CDR3 protein has one entry. The table includes 280,000 or so distinct CDR3 sequences, 45% to 60% detected once. Sequencing input: peripheral blood mononuclear cells (PBMCs). These receptors came from a man younger than 35 with type 2 diabetes.

The chain links TRBV9 to TRBJ2-7, with 15 nucleotides matching TRBD2. This CDR3 has 15 amino acids. V lost 2 bases, J lost 7 bases, and 4 bases stayed unmatched. Per the germline V gene, CDR1 is SGDLS and CDR2 is YYNGEE. The CDR3 region is CASSVLGLAGGEQYF. The CDR3 coding sequence is TGTGCCAGCAGCGTTCTGGGACTAGCGGGGGGTGAGCAGTACTTC. Variable domain in full (rest from reference TRBV9 and TRBJ2-7): DSGVTQTPKHLITATGQRVTLRCSPRSGDLSVYWYQQSLDQGLQFLIQYYNGEERAKGNILERFSAQQFPDLHSELNLSSLELGDSALYFCASSVLGLAGGEQYFGPGTRLTVT.

The V gene is TRBV7-2, the J gene TRBJ1-6; a weak D match, TRBD1 (6 bases). Trimming left V 3 bases short and J 11 bases short, with 20 bases between. Germline V gives CDR1 SGHTA, CDR2 FQGNSA. The CDR3 contains 16 residues. CDR3 sequence (DNA): TGTGCCAGCAGCTTCGTTACGGGCAGGGGAAAGACACCCCTCCACTTT. Protein: CASSFVTGRGKTPLHF. Variable domain in full (rest from reference TRBV7-2 and TRBJ1-6): GAGVSQSPSNKVTEKGKDVELRCDPISGHTALYWYRQSLGQGLEFLIYFQGNSAPDKSGLPSDRFSAERTGGSVSTLTIQRTQQEDSAVYLCASSFVTGRGKTPLHFGNGTRLTVT.

Of note for this clonotype: Sequence at one end of the junction differs from germline and may be a read error. This rearrangement joins TRBV7-9 to TRBJ1-1; D might be TRBD1 (5 bases). The CDR3 sequence is 15 residues long. Germline V CDR1 and CDR2: SEHNR, FQNEAQ (reference sequence). The CDR3 DNA sequence: TGTGCCAGCAGTTTAGGCGGGGCGGGGGGCACTGAAGCTTTCTTT. Its protein product is CASSLGGAGGTEAFF.

The rearrangement links TRBV6-5 to TRBJ2-3, with D unresolved. Trimming stripped 8 bases from V and 2 bases from J, with 11 bases between. From germline, CDR1 is MNHEY and CDR2 SVGAGI. This CDR3 spans 13 amino acids. The CDR3 coding sequence is TGTGCCAGCGGAAACCCCAACACAGATACGCAGTATTTT. This gives the protein CASGNPNTDTQYF.

The J gene is TRBJ2-7, the V gene TRBV20-1; D uncertain. This CDR3 has 10 amino acids. Germline V gene lookup returns CDR1 DFQATT and CDR2 SNEGSKA (reference sequence). The V and J ends lost 5 bases and 4 bases respectively, with 6 bases between them. Here the CDR3 DNA reads TGCAGTGCTCAAAGGTACGAGCAGTACTTC. It is translated as CSAQRYEQYF.

This chain uses TRBV19 with TRBJ1-1; 9 nucleotides agree with TRBD1. The length of the CDR3 is 13 residues. The ends lost 3 bases at V and 7 bases at J; junction bases unmatched: 3. CDR1 LNHDA and CDR2 SQIVND come from the germline V gene (reference sequence). This CDR3 is CASSIRTGDEAFF. In DNA, the CDR3 is TGTGCCAGTAGTATCCGGACAGGGGATGAAGCTTTCTTT.

The chain links TRBV20-1 to TRBJ2-3; D perhaps matches TRBD2 (6 bases). The CDR3 has 15 residues. Trimming took 5 bases from V and 1 from J, leaving 16 bases between them. CDR1 and CDR2 from the germline V gene are DFQATT and SNEGSKA (reference sequence). Here the CDR3 DNA reads TGCAGTGCTTCTACAAGGGAGGCCGGCACAGATACGCAGTATTTT. It yields the protein CSASTREAGTDTQYF.

The rearrangement uses TRBV2 and TRBJ2-7; the D is unclear. V dropped 4 bases and J dropped 1 base, with 11 bases sitting between them. Germline V gene sequence: CDR1 SNHLY, CDR2 FYNNEI. CDR3 size: 14 residues. DNA of the CDR3: TGTGCCAGCAGTGTACTCAGGTTGTCCTACGAGCAGTACTTC. As protein: CASSVLRLSYEQYF.

At least ten counts were recorded for this clonotype. The chain has TRBV2 and TRBJ2-1; D may be TRBD1 or TRBD2 (5 bases each). The CDR3 runs to 13 residues. Trimming left V 4 bases short and J 4 bases short, with 8 bases between. Germline V gives CDR1 SNHLY, CDR2 FYNNEI. The CDR3 loop reads CASSGREYNEQFF. The CDR3 DNA follows: TGTGCCAGCAGTGGCAGGGAGTACAATGAGCAGTTCTTC. Variable domain in full (rest from reference TRBV2 and TRBJ2-1): EPEVTQTPSHQVTQMGQEVILRCVPISNHLYFYWYRQILGQKVEFLVSFYNNEISEKSEIFDDQFSVERPDGSNFTLKIRSTKLEDSAMYFCASSGREYNEQFFGPGTRLTVL.

The chain joins TRBV7-2 to TRBJ2-7, with 12 nucleotides matching TRBD2. The CDR3 runs 15 residues. J was trimmed by 1 base and V by 8 bases; bases with no gene match: 6. The germline V gene encodes CDR1 SGHTA and CDR2 FQGNSA. This chain's CDR3 is CASGWTSGASYEQYF. Here the CDR3 DNA reads TGTGCCAGCGGCTGGACTAGCGGGGCTTCCTACGAGCAGTACTTC.

The table lists this clonotype with a few counts. This chain uses TRBV24-1 with TRBJ1-2; TRBD1 matches 7 bases. The CDR3 is 16 amino acids. CDR1 is KGHDR and CDR2 is SFDVKD in the germline V gene. The ends lost 7 bases at V and 6 bases at J; junction bases unmatched: 16. The CDR3 nucleotides are TGTGCCACCAGACTTACCTCGGGACAGCCGATCGATGGCTACACCTTC. Its translation: CATRLTSGQPIDGYTF.